This T cell receptor (beta chain) stems from a study of pediatric ulcerative colitis. Profiling relied on immunoSEQ multiplex PCR, and the TCRdb table lists in-frame clones only, not all of them. The sample yields tens of thousands of clones, roughly two thirds seen once. The rectum was sampled with one to two pinch biopsies at colonoscopy. As regards this clone: Antigen specificity is unknown.

Trimming took 3 bases from V and 6 from J, leaving 13 bases between them. Germline V lookup: CDR1 SGHNT, CDR2 YYREEE (reference sequence). This CDR3 is built from 14 residues. Points from the study as a whole: No controls had the two rectal clonotypes shared by ulcerative colitis patients. This repertoire reflects total lymphocytes rather than subpopulations like regulatory T cells. Rectal repertoires separated controls, mild-moderate and acute severe colitis.

This TCR derives from a boy between 10 and 17 years old with severe ulcerative colitis. Sequencing was carried out using gut tissue. This chain uses TRBV5-4 with TRBJ2-4, with no clear D. CDR3 in DNA: TGTGCCAGCAGCTACTCAGAGAGATTAAACATTCAGTACTTC. Translation: CASSYSERLNIQYF.